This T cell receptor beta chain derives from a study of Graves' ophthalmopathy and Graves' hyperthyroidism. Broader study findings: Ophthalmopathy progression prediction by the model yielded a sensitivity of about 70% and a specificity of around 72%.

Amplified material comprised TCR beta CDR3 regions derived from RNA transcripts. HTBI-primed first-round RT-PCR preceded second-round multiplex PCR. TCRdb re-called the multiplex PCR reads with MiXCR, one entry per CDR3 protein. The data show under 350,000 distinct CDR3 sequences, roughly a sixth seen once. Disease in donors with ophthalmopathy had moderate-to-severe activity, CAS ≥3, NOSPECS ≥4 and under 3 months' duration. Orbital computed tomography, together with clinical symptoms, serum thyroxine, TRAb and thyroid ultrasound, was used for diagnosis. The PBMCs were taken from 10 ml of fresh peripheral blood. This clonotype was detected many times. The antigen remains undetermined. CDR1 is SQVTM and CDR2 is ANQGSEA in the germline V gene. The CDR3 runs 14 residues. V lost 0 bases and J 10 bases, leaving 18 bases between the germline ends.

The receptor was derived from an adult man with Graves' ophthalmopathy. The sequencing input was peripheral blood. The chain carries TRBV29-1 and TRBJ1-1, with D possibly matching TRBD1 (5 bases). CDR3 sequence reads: CSVEDGTSESRAFF. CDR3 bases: TGCAGCGTTGAAGATGGGACCTCCGAGAGTCGAGCTTTCTTT.